Presented here are 21 T cell receptor beta chains from one specimen sequenced in a study of blood T cell repertoires in COVID-19. Sequencing used immunoSEQ multiplex PCR; TCRdb keeps in-frame clones, though not all of them. The sample consists of about 80,000 clones, nearly 90% of them appearing once. Sample: peripheral blood. The receptors come from an older man with acute or convalescent COVID-19.

This chain connects TRBV5-5 to TRBJ2-2, with D perhaps TRBD1 (6 bases). The V gene lost 4 bases and the J gene lost 5 bases, with 18 bases spanning the gap. There are 16 residues in the CDR3. Germline values: CDR1 SGHKS, CDR2 YYEKEE (reference sequence). In DNA, the CDR3 is TGTGCCAGCAGCCAAAGGACAGTTCGGGATACCGGGGAGCTGTTTTTT. Translating gives CASSQRTVRDTGELFF.

The chain is built from TRBV19 and TRBJ2-7; 8 nucleotides align to TRBD1. CDR1 and CDR2 from the germline V gene are LNHDA and SQIVND (reference sequence). V lost 1 base, J lost 3 bases, and 8 bases stayed unmatched. There are 16 residues in the CDR3. The CDR3 spells CASSIGGTGTSYEQYF. CDR3 sequence (DNA): TGTGCCAGTAGTATAGGAGGGACAGGAACGAGCTACGAGCAGTACTTC.

The table lists this clone with a count of one. The chain uses TRBV12-3 or TRBV12-4 and TRBJ2-3, with D possibly being TRBD1 (5 bases). The CDR3 sequence is 12 residues long. With 6 bases removed from V and 4 bases from J, the gap between germline ends came to 8 bases. The CDR3 DNA is TGTGCCAGCAGACCCAGGGCAGATACGCAGTATTTT. As protein: CASRPRADTQYF.

This chain connects TRBV19 to TRBJ1-2; TRBD1 aligns across 9 bases. J lost 3 bases, V lost 0 bases, and 2 bases had no gene match. The CDR3 has 15 residues. Germline loops: CDR1 LNHDA, CDR2 SQIVND (reference sequence). DNA for the CDR3: TGTGCCAGTAGTATAGATGGACAGGGGCACTATGGCTACACCTTC. This codes for CASSIDGQGHYGYTF.

The V gene is TRBV29-1, the J gene TRBJ2-7; 8 bases are shared with TRBD1. The CDR3 is 12 residues long. V lost 4 bases, J lost 6 bases, and 5 bases stayed unmatched. Germline-derived CDR1 and CDR2 are SQVTM and ANQGSEA. This CDR3 is CSVGTGNAEQYF. In nucleotides, the CDR3 is TGCAGCGTTGGGACAGGGAATGCCGAGCAGTACTTC.

This clone has just one count. The chain has TRBV29-1 and TRBJ2-1; D is possibly TRBD2 (6 bases). CDR3 length: 18 amino acids. CDR1 is SQVTM, CDR2 ANQGSEA, per germline. V lost 1 base, J lost 4 bases, and 23 bases lay in between. The CDR3: CSVEGEARGFGAYNEQFF. CDR3 sequence (DNA): TGCAGCGTTGAAGGGGAGGCTCGGGGGTTTGGGGCTTACAATGAGCAGTTCTTC.

The V gene is TRBV5-4, the J gene TRBJ1-2; D may be TRBD1 (6 bases). Germline values: CDR1 SGHNT, CDR2 YYREEE (reference sequence). Trimming took off 0 bases at V and 5 bases at J, with 20 bases between the two ends. The CDR3 is 17 amino acids. CDR3 loop: CASSLALGQRTGYGYTF. For the CDR3, the DNA is TGTGCCAGCAGCTTGGCCCTAGGTCAAAGAACAGGGTATGGCTACACCTTC.

The sample holds a few counts of this clone. The chain couples TRBV24-1 to TRBJ1-5; weak D call: TRBD1 (5 bases). Trimming shortened V by 5 bases and J by 1 base, and 8 bases separated the two germline ends. The CDR3 has 14 residues. CDR1 is KGHDR, CDR2 SFDVKD, per germline. CDR3 in DNA: TGTGCCACCAGTGTTCCAGGGAGCAATCAGCCCCAGCATTTT. It is translated as CATSVPGSNQPQHF.

This sequence joins TRBV30 and TRBJ2-5, with TRBD1 identical over 7 bases. CDR3 size: 15 residues. Germline V lookup: CDR1 GTSNPN, CDR2 SVGIG (reference sequence). The V and J ends lost 4 bases and 2 bases, in that order; junction bases with no gene match: 10. The CDR3 loop reads CAWTRPGQPQETQYF. CDR3 bases: TGTGCCTGGACCCGACCGGGACAGCCGCAAGAGACCCAGTACTTC. The variable domain in full, with the rest retrieved from reference TRBV30 and TRBJ2-5, is SQTIHQWPATLVQPVGSPLSLECTVEGTSNPNLYWYRQAAGRGLQLLFYSVGIGQISSEVPQNLSASRPQDRQFILSSKKLLLSDSGFYLCAWTRPGQPQETQYFGPGTRLLVL.

This sequence joins TRBV5-5 and TRBJ1-5; D might be TRBD1 (5 bases). Germline CDR1 reads SGHKS; CDR2 reads YYEKEE (reference sequence). This CDR3 spans 14 amino acids. V shed 0 bases and J shed 5 bases, with 9 bases lying between them. The CDR3 DNA sequence: TGTGCCAGCAGCTTGGATACAGGCGATCAGCCCCAGCATTTT. It codes for CASSLDTGDQPQHF.

This clone was counted a few times. The CDR3 DNA sequence: TGTGCCCCCCCCAATAGGGGCGTTCAGTACTTC. It yields the protein CAPPNRGVQYF. The V gene is TRBV24-1, the J gene TRBJ2-4, with D possibly matching TRBD1 (5 bases). The CDR3 is made up of 11 amino acids. CDR1 and CDR2 (germline): KGHDR, SFDVKD. The germline V and J ends were trimmed by 12 bases and 11 bases, with 16 bases remaining between them.

This chain uses TRBV6-5 with TRBJ2-7; D is uncertain. The CDR3 has 16 amino acids. Trimming removed 0 bases at V and 3 bases at J, with 15 bases between. Germline lookup yields CDR1 MNHEY and CDR2 SVGAGI. Here the CDR3 DNA reads TGTGCCAGCAGTTACTCATTTGATGGCAGAGGCTACGAGCAGTACTTC. This encodes CASSYSFDGRGYEQYF.

This clone was recorded only once. The chain couples TRBV30 to TRBJ1-2; 11 bases agree with TRBD1. This CDR3 has 15 amino acids. V gave up 3 bases and J gave up 2 bases; unmatched junction bases: 5. CDR1 and CDR2 (germline): GTSNPN, SVGIG (reference sequence). CDR3 region: CAWRGGQGANYGYTF. DNA of the CDR3: TGTGCCTGGAGGGGAGGACAGGGGGCGAACTATGGCTACACCTTC.

The chain joins TRBV5-6 to TRBJ2-7, with D perhaps matching TRBD1 (7 bases). There are 15 residues in the CDR3. The V end lost 4 bases, the J end lost 3 bases, and 17 bases lay between the germline ends. Germline V gives CDR1 SGHDT, CDR2 YYEEEE. The CDR3 coding sequence is TGTGCCAGCAGCCCCGTTAGCCAGGGGGGCTACGAGCAGTACTTC. Protein: CASSPVSQGGYEQYF.

DNA of the CDR3: TGCGCCAGCAGCCAAGCGAGTAGCAATCAGCCCCAGCATTTT. Protein sequence: CASSQASSNQPQHF. The chain uses TRBV4-3 and TRBJ1-5, with unresolved D. Germline assignment: CDR1 LGHNA and CDR2 YSLEER. The germline V and J ends were trimmed by 1 base and 0 bases, with 4 bases remaining between them. The CDR3 covers 14 residues.

In its sample, this clone was seen a few times. This rearrangement joins TRBV12-5 to TRBJ1-2; D is undetermined. Germline CDR1 reads LGHNT; CDR2 reads FRNRAP. This CDR3 has 15 amino acids. V was clipped by 7 bases and J by 6 bases, with 21 bases between them. CDR3 protein: CASEPTEPMTHGYTF. The CDR3 coding sequence is TGTGCTAGTGAACCCACAGAGCCCATGACGCATGGCTACACCTTC. Supplemented by reference TRBV12-5 and TRBJ1-2, the full variable domain reads DARVTQTPRHKVTEMGQEVTMRCQPILGHNTVFWYRQTMMQGLELLAYFRNRAPLDDSGMPKDRFSAEMPDATLATLKIQPSEPRDSAVYFCASEPTEPMTHGYTFGSGTRLTVV.

The chain carries TRBV6-5 and TRBJ1-3, with 8 nucleotides matching TRBD1. Trimming cost V 5 bases and J 1 base; bases outside gene matches: 4. Germline-derived CDR1 and CDR2 are MNHEY and SVGAGI. The CDR3 contains 15 residues. The CDR3 region is CASSPWTGSGNTIYF. CDR3 sequence (DNA): TGTGCCAGCAGTCCTTGGACAGGGTCTGGAAACACCATATATTTT.

CDR3 nucleotide sequence: TGTGCCAGCAGCCCCCGTCTAGCGGGGGCCGACGCCACAGATACGCAGTATTTT. Encoded protein: CASSPRLAGADATDTQYF. V and J are TRBV21-1 and TRBJ2-3; the DNA was not compared with TRBD2, the D call given in the table. TRBV21-1 is assigned pseudogene status. The CDR3 is 18 residues long.

The chain joins TRBV4-1 to TRBJ1-5; 11 nucleotides align to TRBD1. CDR1 is MGHRA, CDR2 YSYEKL, per germline. V dropped 1 base and J dropped 4; count of bases not matched to a gene: 12. This CDR3 comprises 19 residues. The CDR3 protein is CASSQGRGQGALGNQPQHF. The CDR3 DNA follows: TGCGCCAGCAGCCAAGGTAGAGGACAGGGGGCATTGGGAAATCAGCCCCAGCATTTT.

The chain carries TRBV28 and TRBJ2-3; tentatively, D is TRBD2 (5 bases). The CDR3 length is 14 residues. CDR1 MDHEN and CDR2 SYDVKM come from the germline V gene. V lost 7 bases and J lost 2, with 13 bases in between. The CDR3 DNA sequence: TGTGCCAGCAAAAGCGGCTATGTCACAGATACGCAGTATTTT. It specifies CASKSGYVTDTQYF.

V is TRBV30 and J is TRBJ2-5, with TRBD2 identical over 7 bases. After removal of 0 bases from V and 1 base from J, the junction contained 5 bases not matched to a gene. Germline loops: CDR1 GTSNPN, CDR2 SVGIG (reference sequence). The CDR3 totals 15 residues. The CDR3 here is CAWSVGPSGQETQYF. CDR3 sequence (DNA): TGTGCCTGGAGTGTAGGGCCTAGCGGCCAAGAGACCCAGTACTTC. The full variable domain, rest sourced from reference TRBV30 and TRBJ2-5, is SQTIHQWPATLVQPVGSPLSLECTVEGTSNPNLYWYRQAAGRGLQLLFYSVGIGQISSEVPQNLSASRPQDRQFILSSKKLLLSDSGFYLCAWSVGPSGQETQYFGPGTRLLVL.